These 14 T cell receptor beta chains were sequenced from one sample in a study of blood T cells in healthy people across ages. With a J-beta primer mix and a sample-barcoded 5' primer, a second PCR ran 7 to 11 cycles. Using its own MiXCR run on the 5' RACE reads, TCRdb lists one record per CDR3 protein. The table has 950,000 to 1,200,000 distinct CDR3 sequences, roughly two fifths seen once; the top ten hold around 14%. The material sequenced was blood. The receptors were sampled from a man aged 18 to 30 in good health.

V usage is TRBV4-3 and J usage is TRBJ2-7, with TRBD1 as a possible D gene (5 bases). In germline, CDR1 is LGHNA, CDR2 YSLEER. Trimming pared 0 bases from V and 2 bases from J, leaving 11 bases between. The CDR3 is 15 amino acids. The CDR3 here is CASSQDRVRAYEQYF. The CDR3 DNA follows: TGCGCCAGCAGCCAAGATCGTGTCAGGGCCTACGAGCAGTACTTC.

This clonotype was picked up a small number of times. The chain uses TRBV28 and TRBJ2-1; D call uncertain. Germline V gives CDR1 MDHEN, CDR2 SYDVKM. CDR3 length: 14 amino acids. Trimming removed 8 bases at V and 7 bases at J, with 18 bases between. The CDR3 DNA sequence: TGTGCCAGCCGCTTGGAATCGATTAGTAATGAGCAGTTCTTC. Translated: CASRLESISNEQFF.

This clonotype was seen repeatedly, ten times or more. This chain joins TRBV4-1 and TRBJ1-2; 8 bases map to TRBD1. This CDR3 is built from 15 residues. J gave up 7 bases and V 5 bases, and 12 bases lay outside the gene matches. The V gene's germline CDR1 is MGHRA and CDR2 YSYEKL. The CDR3 sequence: CASSLNGQGVSGYTF. In DNA, the CDR3 is TGCGCCAGCAGCTTAAATGGACAGGGAGTCTCTGGCTACACCTTC.

The chain recombines TRBV7-2 with TRBJ2-3, with TRBD1 matching over 7 bases. In germline, CDR1 is SGHTA, CDR2 FQGNSA. V was pared by 5 bases and J by 1 base, with 6 bases of the junction left unmatched. The length of the CDR3 is 15 residues. The CDR3 spells CASSPGGIGTDTQYF. The DNA for the CDR3 is TGTGCCAGCAGCCCAGGGGGTATCGGCACAGATACGCAGTATTTT.

This chain uses TRBV4-3 with TRBJ1-2; perhaps TRBD1 as D (6 bases). The germline V gene has CDR1 LGHNA and CDR2 YSLEER. This CDR3 region has 15 residues. Trimming left V 0 bases short and J 6 bases short, with 14 bases between. CDR3 nucleotide sequence: TGCGCCAGCAGCCAAGACAGGGGCTCCGGGGATGGCTACACCTTC. It yields the protein CASSQDRGSGDGYTF.

This chain joins TRBV12-3 or TRBV12-4 and TRBJ2-5, with TRBD1 matching 10 bases. The DNA end favors TRBJ2-7, so the J call may be wrong. CDR3 length: 16 amino acids. The CDR3 DNA sequence: TGTGCCAGCAGCTACTATCCGGGACAGGGGCCCTACGAGCAGTACTTC. Protein: CASSYYPGQGPYEQYF.

A single count supports this clonotype. This CDR3 is CATSDSGQGGNEQYF. The CDR3 DNA follows: TGTGCCACCAGTGATTCGGGACAGGGAGGCAATGAGCAGTACTTC. This chain connects TRBV24-1 to TRBJ2-7, with 9 nucleotides matching TRBD1. Germline CDR1 KGHDR, CDR2 SFDVKD. The V gene end was trimmed by 2 bases and the J gene end by 7 bases; junction bases not matched to a gene: 8. The CDR3 totals 15 residues.

V gene TRBV13 combines with J gene TRBJ2-1; D not resolved. The CDR3 is 12 residues long. Trimming left V 6 bases short and J 9 bases short, with 12 bases between. Germline-derived CDR1 and CDR2 are PRHDT and FYEKMQ (reference sequence). As DNA, the CDR3 is TGTGCCAGCAGTTTCGGATTTTTTGAGCAGTTCTTC. Its translation: CASSFGFFEQFF.

This clonotype was picked up a small number of times. The chain joins TRBV29-1 to TRBJ1-5; 9 bases align to TRBD1. Germline CDR1 SQVTM, CDR2 ANQGSEA. The ends lost 4 bases at V and 2 bases at J; junction bases unmatched: 0. The CDR3 sequence is 13 residues long. CDR3 residues: CSVGTGGNQPQHF. In DNA, the CDR3 is TGCAGCGTTGGGACAGGGGGCAATCAGCCCCAGCATTTT.

The CDR3 DNA reads as TGTGCCAGCAGTGCAGGGAAATGGGGAGAGACCCAGTACTTC. This codes for CASSAGKWGETQYF. The rearrangement joins TRBV12-3 or TRBV12-4 to TRBJ2-4; TRBD1 might be the D (5 bases). The tail of the sequence fits TRBJ2-5 better, so the J call may be wrong. The CDR3 runs to 14 residues.

The V and J genes are TRBV20-1 and TRBJ2-5; D gene ambiguous. The V and J ends lost 4 bases and 3 bases respectively, with 12 bases between them. The V gene's germline CDR1 is DFQATT and CDR2 SNEGSKA (reference sequence). The CDR3 covers 13 residues. The CDR3 protein is CSATVLGEETQYF. CDR3 sequence (DNA): TGCAGTGCTACAGTCCTGGGCGAAGAGACCCAGTACTTC.

This clonotype was seen at least ten times. This sequence joins TRBV6-5 and TRBJ2-7; the D call may be TRBD1 or TRBD2 (5 bases each). Germline loops: CDR1 MNHEY, CDR2 SVGAGI. Trimming removed 5 bases from V and 1 base from J, with 15 bases in between. The CDR3 contains 15 residues. The CDR3 is CASSDSGTVSYEQYF. For the CDR3, the DNA is TGTGCCAGCAGTGATTCCGGGACGGTTTCCTACGAGCAGTACTTC.

This clonotype was recorded many times. This chain links TRBV6-4 with TRBJ2-3; 10 bases are shared with TRBD2. This CDR3 comprises 15 residues. Trimming cost V 3 bases and J 0 bases; bases outside gene matches: 0. CDR1 and CDR2 from the germline V gene are MRHNA and SNTAGT. The CDR3 nucleotides are TGTGCCAGCAGTGAACTAGCGGGGAGCACAGATACGCAGTATTTT. This codes for CASSELAGSTDTQYF.

The chain combines TRBV29-1 with TRBJ2-5, with D perhaps assigned TRBD1 or TRBD2 (5 bases each). The germline V gene encodes CDR1 SQVTM and CDR2 ANQGSEA. V was trimmed by 4 bases and J by 4 bases, leaving 22 bases between them. This CDR3 comprises 16 residues. The CDR3 DNA reads as TGCAGCGTTGCAGCCGACGGGGCAAACTACAGAGAGACCCAGTACTTC. Encoded protein: CSVAADGANYRETQYF. The complete variable domain, with remaining parts taken from reference TRBV29-1 and TRBJ2-5, reads SAVISQKPSRDICQRGTSLTIQCQVDSQVTMMFWYRQQPGQSLTLIATANQGSEATYESGFVIDKFPISRPNLTFSTLTVSNMSPEDSSIYLCSVAADGANYRETQYFGPGTRLLVL.